This is a list of T cell receptor beta chains from one sample in a study of blood T cells in healthy people across ages. Via MiXCR, TCRdb re-called the 5' RACE reads, giving one row per CDR3 protein. The sample has roughly 930,000 distinct CDR3 sequences; roughly 43% are singletons. The specimen sequenced was blood. Every receptor here comes from a man aged 25-45 years in good health. The CDR3 runs from the conserved cysteine through the conserved F or W. The order of the fields is CDR3 length, clone size, J gene, V gene, D gene, CDR3 protein, CDR3 DNA. A D gene is named only where the DNA matches it firmly. Rows give clone size only sometimes, using once, few, many, or a class for an expanded clone.

>12|NA|TRBJ2-7|TRBV20-1|TRBD1
CSADRDSYEQYF
TGCAGTGCTGACCGGGACAGTTACGAGCAGTACTTC
>17|NA|TRBJ2-7|TRBV7-2|NA
CASSPRGESLSSYEQYF
TGTGCCAGCAGCCCTAGGGGGGAGTCACTGAGCTCCTACGAGCAGTACTTC
>15|few|TRBJ1-1|TRBV7-9|NA
CASSGLNRVGTEAFF
TGTGCCAGCAGCGGATTAAACAGGGTAGGGACTGAAGCTTTCTTT
>14|NA|TRBJ2-4|TRBV6-1|TRBD2
CASSSPGGENIQYF
TGTGCCAGCAGTTCCCCCGGGGGGGAAAACATTCAGTACTTC
>16|NA|TRBJ1-2|TRBV27|NA
CASALRDTSPSYGYTF
TGTGCCAGCGCCCTACGAGACACTAGTCCCTCCTATGGCTACACCTTC
>12|NA|TRBJ2-1|TRBV3-1|NA
CASSQEAHEQFF
TGTGCCAGCAGCCAAGAGGCTCACGAGCAGTTCTTC
>18|NA|TRBJ2-1|TRBV9|NA
CASSATHGQPRSYNEQFF
TGTGCCAGCAGCGCGACCCATGGCCAACCCAGATCCTACAATGAGCAGTTCTTC
>15|NA|TRBJ1-1|TRBV7-6|TRBD1
CASSATGQPNTEAFF
TGTGCCAGCAGCGCGACGGGACAGCCGAACACTGAAGCTTTCTTT
>14|NA|TRBJ1-2|TRBV20-1|NA
CSARDYPVSYGYTF
TGCAGTGCTAGAGATTATCCAGTCAGCTATGGCTACACCTTC
>13|NA|TRBJ1-1|TRBV6-4|NA
CASSHTGTTEAFF
TGTGCCAGCAGCCATACAGGGACCACTGAAGCTTTCTTT
>18|once|TRBJ1-6|TRBV27|NA
CASSFSPPGISYNSPLHF
TGTGCCAGCAGTTTTTCCCCCCCAGGAATCTCCTATAATTCACCCCTCCACTTT
>13|NA|TRBJ2-3|TRBV4-1|NA
CAGSQQNTDTQYF
TGCGCCGGCAGCCAACAGAACACAGATACGCAGTATTTT
>15|few|TRBJ1-4|TRBV6-1|NA
CASSDPGAIGEKLFF
TGTGCCAGCAGTGACCCCGGGGCGATAGGTGAAAAACTGTTTTTT
>15|NA|TRBJ1-1|TRBV6-5|NA
CASSYSGGGNTEAFF
TGTGCCAGCAGTTACTCGGGGGGCGGGAACACTGAAGCTTTCTTT
>12|NA|TRBJ2-2|TRBV6-5|NA
CASSYPTGELFF
TGTGCCAGCAGTTACCCTACCGGGGAGCTGTTTTTT
>16|NA|TRBJ2-1|TRBV28|TRBD1
CASRGGGTGAGHEQFF
TGTGCCAGCAGAGGGGGTGGGACAGGGGCAGGTCATGAGCAGTTCTTC
>14|NA|TRBJ2-1|TRBV20-1|TRBD2
CSARSSGGADEQFF
TGCAGTGCTAGATCTAGCGGGGGGGCAGATGAGCAGTTCTTC
>15|NA|TRBJ1-1|TRBV5-1|NA
CASSLAPSWNTEAFF
TGCGCCAGCAGCTTGGCGCCCTCTTGGAACACTGAAGCTTTCTTT
>13|NA|TRBJ2-3|TRBV20-1|NA
CSARDTSKDTQYF
TGCAGTGCTAGAGATACTTCCAAGGATACGCAGTATTTT
>15|NA|TRBJ2-7|TRBV9|NA
CASSVDGGRVYEQYF
TGTGCCAGCAGCGTAGATGGTGGCAGGGTTTACGAGCAGTACTTC
>15|once|TRBJ2-7|TRBV3-1|NA
CASSQGSPESYEQYF
TGTGCCAGCAGCCAAGGTTCCCCGGAGTCCTACGAGCAGTACTTC
>13|NA|TRBJ2-1|TRBV4-3|NA
CASSQETLDEQFF
TGCGCCAGCAGCCAAGAGACACTTGATGAGCAGTTCTTC
>16|NA|TRBJ2-5|TRBV20-1|TRBD2
CSATPPSGGLRETQYF
TGCAGTGCCACACCCCCTAGCGGGGGATTGAGAGAGACCCAGTACTTC
>14|NA|TRBJ2-3|TRBV3-1|NA
CASTPQGLTDTQYF
TGTGCCAGCACCCCACAGGGACTCACAGATACGCAGTATTTT
>15|NA|TRBJ1-5|TRBV12-3/TRBV12-4|TRBD1
CASSADRGTDQPQHF
TGTGCCAGCAGTGCGGACAGGGGAACGGATCAGCCCCAGCATTTT
>13|NA|TRBJ2-5|TRBV27|NA
CASSFTALATQYF
TGTGCCAGCAGTTTCACAGCCTTGGCGACCCAGTACTTC
>17|NA|TRBJ2-1|TRBV4-1|TRBD2
CASSLRVGASGYNEQFF
TGCGCCAGCAGCCTGAGGGTTGGGGCTAGCGGCTACAATGAGCAGTTCTTC
>15|NA|TRBJ2-5|TRBV2|TRBD2
CASRILAGGAETRYF
TGTGCCAGCAGAATACTAGCGGGGGGCGCGGAGACCCGGTACTTC
>15|NA|TRBJ2-7|TRBV6-1|TRBD1
CASTETGASSYEQYF
TGTGCCAGCACTGAGACAGGGGCGAGCTCCTACGAGCAGTACTTC
>14|NA|TRBJ1-1|TRBV7-8|NA
CASSSPVVNTEAFF
TGTGCCAGCAGCTCCCCGGTGGTGAACACTGAAGCTTTCTTT
>16|many|TRBJ2-4|TRBV29-1|TRBD2
CSVEDRAGVNKNIQYF
TGCAGCGTTGAAGATCGAGCGGGGGTAAACAAAAACATTCAGTACTTC
>16|NA|TRBJ2-4|TRBV2|NA
CASSQEGGIAKNSQYF
TGTGCCAGCAGTCAAGAAGGTGGGATAGCCAAAAACAGTCAGTACTTC
>12|NA|TRBJ1-2|TRBV20-1|NA
CSAYAGTYGYTF
TGCAGCGCCTACGCGGGGACCTATGGCTACACCTTC
>13|NA|TRBJ2-1|TRBV30|NA
CAWLRTSYNEQFF
TGTGCCTGGCTCCGGACATCCTACAATGAGCAGTTCTTC
>15|few|TRBJ2-2|TRBV12-3/TRBV12-4|NA
CASIGSRAGTGELFF
TGTGCCAGCATTGGGAGCAGGGCGGGCACCGGGGAGCTGTTTTTT
>15|NA|TRBJ2-5|TRBV7-2|TRBD2
CASSPTSGDQETQYF
TGTGCCAGCAGCCCGACTAGCGGGGATCAAGAGACCCAGTACTTC